The 7 T cell receptor beta chains below all came from one sample that was sequenced in a study of shared clonotypes between healthy human individuals. Assay used: immunoSEQ multiplex PCR; TCRdb lists only in-frame clones, some missing. The sample contains over 850,000 clones, about four fifths of which appear only once. What was sequenced was memory CD4+ T cells from PBMCs. Documented subset: CD45RA-negative fraction. These receptors all come from a man between 18 and 29 years old in good health. Some clones in this sample may be carry-over from other donors' samples.

CDR3 loop: CASSGRESKNIQYF. For the CDR3, the DNA is TGTGCCAGCAGCGGCAGGGAGTCCAAAAACATTCAGTACTTC. The J gene is TRBJ2-4, the V gene TRBV13, with D perhaps given as TRBD1 or TRBD2 (5 bases each). The CDR3 has 14 residues. In germline, CDR1 is PRHDT, CDR2 FYEKMQ (reference sequence). The V and J ends lost 5 bases and 2 bases respectively, with 10 bases between them.

This clone was counted between two and nine times. The chain has TRBV7-9 and TRBJ1-2; D is possibly TRBD1 (6 bases). V was shortened by 2 bases and J by 0 bases, with 10 bases between the two germline ends. The CDR3 runs to 15 residues. Germline assignment: CDR1 SEHNR and CDR2 FQNEAQ (reference sequence). The CDR3: CASSLRQGSNYGYTF. The DNA of the CDR3 is TGTGCCAGCAGCTTACGGCAGGGGTCTAACTATGGCTACACCTTC.

This clone was counted a single time. The chain combines TRBV7-3 with TRBJ2-7, with D possibly being TRBD2 (5 bases). The germline V gene encodes CDR1 SGHTA and CDR2 FQGTGA. V was trimmed by 2 bases and J by 3 bases, leaving 11 bases between them. The CDR3 extends over 14 amino acids. In nucleotides, the CDR3 is TGTGCCAGCAGCTTAGCATCGGGAAACTACGAGCAGTACTTC. Its translation: CASSLASGNYEQYF.

In DNA form, the CDR3 reads TGCGCCAGCAGCCCACCGGGGGTTGTCGGAGGGGAAAAACTGTTTTTT. It codes for CASSPPGVVGGEKLFF. The chain carries TRBV4-1 and TRBJ1-4; D may be TRBD1 (5 bases). The V end was cut by 4 bases, the J end by 8 bases, with 20 bases between. The V gene's germline CDR1 is MGHRA and CDR2 YSYEKL. This CDR3 is built from 16 residues.

The V and J genes are TRBV5-1 and TRBJ2-7; D not resolved. The CDR3 contains 16 residues. With 2 bases removed from V and 2 bases from J, the gap between germline ends came to 17 bases. Germline CDR1 and CDR2: SGHRS and YFSETQ. CDR3 in DNA: TGCGCCAGCAGCTTTCTCGGGCACACTCTGACCTACGAGCAGTACTTC. This translates into CASSFLGHTLTYEQYF.

The J gene is TRBJ2-5, the V gene TRBV28; no clear D. Trimming pared 2 bases from V and 2 bases from J, leaving 9 bases between. Germline V gene data show CDR1 as MDHEN and CDR2 as SYDVKM. CDR3 size: 14 residues. The CDR3: CASSLQLPQETQYF. DNA of the CDR3: TGTGCCAGCAGTTTACAACTGCCTCAAGAGACCCAGTACTTC.

The table lists this clone with a count of one. The rearrangement links TRBV15 to TRBJ2-4, with D tentatively TRBD1 (5 bases). Germline values: CDR1 LNHNV, CDR2 YYDKDF (reference sequence). V shed 5 bases and J shed 5 bases, with 13 bases lying between them. The CDR3 is 14 amino acids. The CDR3 nucleotides are TGTGCCACCAGCCGTCAGGGCCCCCAAAACATTCAGTACTTC. Translated, it gives CATSRQGPQNIQYF.